The present TCR beta chain was sequenced within a study of CD8+CD57+ T cells in acquired aplastic anemia. Germline V gives CDR1 SEHNR, CDR2 FQNEAQ (reference sequence). V lost 6 bases to trimming and J lost 2 bases; unmatched junction nucleotides: 4. This CDR3 comprises 15 residues. Patients included in sequencing had previously demonstrated CD8+CD57+ cell expansion by flow cytometry. No therapy was given to patients before blood sampling. Genomic DNA, the template, was used for profiling of the TCR beta VDJ and CDR3. One entry per CDR3 protein results from TCRdb running MiXCR on the reads. This table has about 180,000 distinct CDR3 sequences, about 44% appearing once. This clonotype was detected many times.

This clonotype was obtained from a human donor with aplastic anemia. This sequence joins TRBV7-9 and TRBJ2-1, with TRBD1 matching 10 bases. The sequenced sample was sorted CD4+, CD8+, or CD8+CD57+ T cells (not recorded which) from PBMCs. In DNA, the CDR3 is TGTGCCAGCAGTTCCGGGACAGGGGCCTACAATGAGCAGTTCTTC. It is translated as CASSSGTGAYNEQFF.